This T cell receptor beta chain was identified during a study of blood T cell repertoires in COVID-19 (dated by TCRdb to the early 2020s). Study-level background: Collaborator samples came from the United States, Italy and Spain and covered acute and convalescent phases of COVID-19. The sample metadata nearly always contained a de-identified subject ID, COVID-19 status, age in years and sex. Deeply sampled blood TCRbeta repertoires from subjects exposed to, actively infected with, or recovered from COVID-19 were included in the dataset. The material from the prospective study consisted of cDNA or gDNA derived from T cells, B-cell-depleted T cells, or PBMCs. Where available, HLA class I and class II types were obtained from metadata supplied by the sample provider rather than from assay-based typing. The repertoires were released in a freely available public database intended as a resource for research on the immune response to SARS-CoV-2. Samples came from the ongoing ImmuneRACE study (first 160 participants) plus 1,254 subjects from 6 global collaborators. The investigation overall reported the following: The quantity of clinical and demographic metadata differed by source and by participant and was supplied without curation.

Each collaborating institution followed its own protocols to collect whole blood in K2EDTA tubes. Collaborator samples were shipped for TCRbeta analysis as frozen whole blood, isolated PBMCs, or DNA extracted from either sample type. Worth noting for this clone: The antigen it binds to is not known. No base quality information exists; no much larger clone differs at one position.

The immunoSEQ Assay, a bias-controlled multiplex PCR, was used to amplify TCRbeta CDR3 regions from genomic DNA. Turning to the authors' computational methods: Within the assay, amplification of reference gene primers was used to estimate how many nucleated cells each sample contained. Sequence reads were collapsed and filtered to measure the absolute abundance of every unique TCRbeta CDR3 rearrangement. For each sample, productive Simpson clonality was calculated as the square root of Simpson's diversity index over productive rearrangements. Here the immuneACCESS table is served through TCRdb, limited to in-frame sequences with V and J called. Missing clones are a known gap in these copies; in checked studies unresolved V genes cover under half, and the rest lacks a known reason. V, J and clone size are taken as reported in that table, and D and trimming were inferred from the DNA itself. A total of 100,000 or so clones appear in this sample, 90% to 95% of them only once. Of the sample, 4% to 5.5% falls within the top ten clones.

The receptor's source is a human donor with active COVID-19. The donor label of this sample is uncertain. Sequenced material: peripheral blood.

The DNA is as follows: TGTGCCAGCAGCTTAACGGGAGGACAACTTAAGTATTTT. It translates as CASSLTGGQLKYF. The chain is encoded by TRBV7-2 joined to TRBJ2-3; the junction holds 7 bases that match TRBD2. The CDR3 holds 13 amino acids from the cysteine to the phenylalanine. The sequence is cut down to CDR3 DNA, 39 bases in frame from base 1. The germline V gene encodes CDR1 SGHTA and CDR2 FQGNSA. V is trimmed back by 2 bases and J by 13 bases, and the junction contains 9 bases that no gene match accounts for.